The rows below give T cell receptor beta chains drawn from one sample of a study of cytomegalovirus exposure and HLA in healthy donors. Repertoires were generated with immunoSEQ multiplex PCR, while TCRdb's copy carries only in-frame clones and drops some. The sample holds 100,000 to 150,000 clones, roughly 80% seen once. Sequenced material: PBMCs. The receptors shown here come from a woman between 40 and 50 years old in good health and CMV-seropositive. Both conserved end residues are part of each CDR3. D genes are given only for firm matches. Clone size is not always given. Where it is, it says once, few, many or a class for expanded clones.

V	length	size	D	J	CDR3	DNA
TRBV6-4	16	once	TRBD1	TRBJ1-2	CASSDLPGQGSYGYTF	TGTGCCAGCAGTGACTTACCGGGACAGGGATCCTATGGCTACACCTTC
TRBV5-8	14	.	TRBD1	TRBJ2-1	CASSTDREYNEQFF	TGTGCCAGCAGCACGGACAGGGAATACAATGAGCAGTTCTTC
TRBV11-1	15	.	TRBD2	TRBJ2-3	CASSPSSGRGDTQYF	TGTGCCAGCAGCCCGTCTAGCGGGAGGGGAGATACGCAGTATTTT
TRBV6-6	15	once	TRBD1	TRBJ2-7	CASTPGTEQSYEQYF	TGTGCCAGCACCCCAGGGACAGAGCAGAGCTACGAGCAGTACTTC
TRBV9	19	.	.	TRBJ2-3	CASSVVGSSRDSGTDTQYF	TGTGCCAGCAGCGTAGTTGGGAGCTCCCGGGACTCCGGCACAGATACGCAGTATTTT
TRBV7-9	15	.	TRBD1	TRBJ1-4	CASSTTGPTNEKLFF	TGTGCCAGCAGCACGACAGGGCCAACTAATGAAAAACTGTTTTTT
TRBV7-8	16	once	TRBD2	TRBJ2-3	CASSTGTSGSTDTQYF	TGTGCCAGCAGCACCGGGACTAGCGGTAGCACAGATACGCAGTATTTT
TRBV7-2	13	once	.	TRBJ2-1	CASGTWGYNEQFF	TGTGCCAGCGGGACATGGGGTTACAATGAGCAGTTCTTC
TRBV9	15	.	.	TRBJ2-5	CASSVDWGVQETQYF	TGTGCCAGCAGCGTAGATTGGGGGGTACAAGAGACCCAGTACTTC
TRBV7-9	14	.	.	TRBJ2-5	CASSFTGPQETQYF	TGTGCCAGCAGCTTTACAGGCCCCCAAGAGACCCAGTACTTC
TRBV18	14	.	TRBD2	TRBJ2-1	CASSPAGVSNEQFF	TGTGCCAGCTCACCGGCGGGAGTGAGTAATGAGCAGTTCTTC
TRBV7-8	15	.	TRBD2	TRBJ2-1	CAGRRSGTRNNEQFF	TGTGCCGGCAGAAGGAGCGGGACGAGGAACAATGAGCAGTTCTTC
TRBV5-1	17	.	TRBD1	TRBJ1-1	CASSSGQGLGPNTEAFF	TGCGCCAGCAGCTCAGGACAGGGTTTAGGACCCAACACTGAAGCTTTCTTT
TRBV29-1	12	.	TRBD1	TRBJ1-1	CSVVDRVYEAFF	TGCAGCGTGGTTGACAGGGTTTATGAAGCTTTCTTT
TRBV4-1	12	few	.	TRBJ2-3	CASRGQTDTQYF	TGCGCCAGCAGGGGCCAGACAGATACGCAGTATTTT
TRBV27	19	.	TRBD2	TRBJ2-6	CASLPVTSGRSSGANVLTF	TGTGCCAGCCTCCCCGTGACGAGCGGGAGGAGTTCTGGGGCCAACGTCCTGACTTTC
TRBV5-6	17	.	.	TRBJ1-3	CASSVVGGLASGNTIYF	TGTGCCAGCAGTGTGGTCGGGGGACTTGCCTCTGGAAACACCATATATTTT
TRBV6-1	15	.	.	TRBJ2-6	CASSETRSGANVLTF	TGTGCCAGCAGTGAAACTCGCTCTGGGGCCAACGTCCTGACTTTC
TRBV10-1	15	.	TRBD2	TRBJ2-1	CASSEPASGRNEQFF	TGCGCCAGCAGTGAGCCGGCTAGCGGGAGGAATGAGCAGTTCTTC
TRBV10-3	12	.	TRBD1	TRBJ2-1	CAISPTTGGQFF	TGTGCCATCAGTCCAACCACAGGGGGACAGTTCTTC
TRBV19	14	.	TRBD1	TRBJ1-2	CASSPGQGVDGYTF	TGTGCCAGTAGCCCCGGACAGGGGGTCGACGGCTACACCTTC
TRBV27	17	once	TRBD1	TRBJ1-6	CASSYGLNRGITSPLHF	TGTGCCAGCAGTTATGGGTTAAACAGGGGGATAACTTCACCCCTCCACTTT
TRBV10-2	14	.	TRBD1	TRBJ1-3	CASGRDRGPNTIYF	TGCGCCAGCGGCCGGGACAGGGGGCCCAACACCATATATTTT
TRBV7-6	16	.	TRBD2	TRBJ2-6	CASSLSGDYGANVLTF	TGTGCCAGCAGCTTATCGGGGGACTATGGGGCCAACGTCCTGACTTTC
TRBV2	14	.	TRBD1	TRBJ2-7	CASSGLGTAYEQYF	TGTGCCAGCAGTGGACTGGGGACAGCCTACGAGCAGTACTTC
TRBV6-4	14	.	TRBD1	TRBJ1-4	CASSDGTALGKLFF	TGTGCCAGCAGTGACGGGACAGCTCTTGGAAAACTGTTTTTT
TRBV7-2	16	.	TRBD1	TRBJ2-7	CASSLSWGQGRYEQYF	TGTGCCAGCAGCTTAAGTTGGGGACAGGGTCGGTACGAGCAGTACTTC
TRBV7-3	14	.	.	TRBJ2-1	CASSLDTGRNEQFF	TGTGCCAGCAGCTTAGACACTGGGCGCAATGAGCAGTTCTTC
TRBV6-1	16	once	TRBD1	TRBJ1-1	CASSELLGTANTEAFF	TGTGCCAGCAGTGAACTTCTTGGGACAGCGAACACTGAAGCTTTCTTT
TRBV7-9	16	.	.	TRBJ2-6	CASSLAAGSGANVLTF	TGTGCCAGCAGCTTAGCGGCAGGCTCTGGGGCCAACGTCCTGACTTTC
TRBV18	15	.	.	TRBJ2-7	CASSPSAGDTYEQYF	TGTGCCAGCTCACCGAGTGCAGGGGATACCTACGAGCAGTACTTC
TRBV19	14	.	TRBD2	TRBJ2-7	CASSIIAGGDEQYF	TGTGCCAGTAGTATAATAGCGGGGGGCGACGAGCAGTACTTC
TRBV4-3	17	.	TRBD2	TRBJ2-7	CASSQDGLVGGSYEQYF	TGCGCCAGCAGCCAAGATGGTCTAGTCGGCGGGAGCTACGAGCAGTACTTC
TRBV2	13	.	.	TRBJ1-5	CASSTYSNQPQHF	TGTGCCAGCAGCACCTATAGCAATCAGCCCCAGCATTTT
TRBV7-9	16	.	TRBD1	TRBJ2-2	CASSSPFDRGGGELFF	TGTGCCAGCAGCTCCCCCTTTGACAGGGGAGGCGGGGAGCTGTTTTTT